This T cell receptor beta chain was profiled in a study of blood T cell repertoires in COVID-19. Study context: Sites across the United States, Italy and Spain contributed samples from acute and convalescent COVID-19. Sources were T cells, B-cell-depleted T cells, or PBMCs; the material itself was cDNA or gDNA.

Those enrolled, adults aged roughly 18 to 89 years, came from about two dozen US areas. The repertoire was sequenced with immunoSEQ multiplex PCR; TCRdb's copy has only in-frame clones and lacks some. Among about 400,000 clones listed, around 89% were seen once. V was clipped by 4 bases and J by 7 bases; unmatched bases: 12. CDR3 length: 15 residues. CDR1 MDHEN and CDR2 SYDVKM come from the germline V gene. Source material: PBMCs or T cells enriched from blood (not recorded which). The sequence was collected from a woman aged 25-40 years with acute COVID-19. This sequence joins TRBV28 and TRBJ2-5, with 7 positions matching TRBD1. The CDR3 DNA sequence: TGTGCCAGCAGTTCACCTACGCTGGACAGGCCGACCCAGTACTTC. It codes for CASSSPTLDRPTQYF.